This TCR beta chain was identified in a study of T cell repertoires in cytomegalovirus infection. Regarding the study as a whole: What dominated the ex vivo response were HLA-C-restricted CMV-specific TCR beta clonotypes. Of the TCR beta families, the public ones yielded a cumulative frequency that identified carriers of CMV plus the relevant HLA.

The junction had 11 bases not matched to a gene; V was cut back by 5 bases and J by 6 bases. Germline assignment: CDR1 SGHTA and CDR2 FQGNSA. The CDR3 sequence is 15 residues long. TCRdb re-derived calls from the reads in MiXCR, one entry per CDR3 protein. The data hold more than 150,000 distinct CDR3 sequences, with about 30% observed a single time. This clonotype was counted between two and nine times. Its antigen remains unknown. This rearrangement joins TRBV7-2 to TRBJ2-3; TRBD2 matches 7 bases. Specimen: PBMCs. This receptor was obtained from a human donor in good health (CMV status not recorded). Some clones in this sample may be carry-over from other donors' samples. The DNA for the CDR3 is TGTGCCAGCAGCCATCTGCGGGGGAACGGGGATACGCAGTATTTT. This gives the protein CASSHLRGNGDTQYF.